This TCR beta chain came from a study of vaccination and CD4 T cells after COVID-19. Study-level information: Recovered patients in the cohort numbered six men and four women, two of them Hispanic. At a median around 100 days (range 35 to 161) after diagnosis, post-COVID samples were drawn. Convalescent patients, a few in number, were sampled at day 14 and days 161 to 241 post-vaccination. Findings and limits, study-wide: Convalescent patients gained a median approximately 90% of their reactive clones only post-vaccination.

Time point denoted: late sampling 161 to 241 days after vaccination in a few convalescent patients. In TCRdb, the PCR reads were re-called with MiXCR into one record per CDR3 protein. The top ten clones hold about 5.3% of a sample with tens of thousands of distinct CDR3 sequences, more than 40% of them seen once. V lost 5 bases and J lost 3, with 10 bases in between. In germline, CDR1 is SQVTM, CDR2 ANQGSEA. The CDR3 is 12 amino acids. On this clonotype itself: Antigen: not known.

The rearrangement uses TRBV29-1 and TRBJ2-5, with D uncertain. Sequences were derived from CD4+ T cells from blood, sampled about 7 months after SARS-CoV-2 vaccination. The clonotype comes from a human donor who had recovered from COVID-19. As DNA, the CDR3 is TGCAGCGTTCCTAGTCCGAAAGAGACCCAGTACTTC. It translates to CSVPSPKETQYF.